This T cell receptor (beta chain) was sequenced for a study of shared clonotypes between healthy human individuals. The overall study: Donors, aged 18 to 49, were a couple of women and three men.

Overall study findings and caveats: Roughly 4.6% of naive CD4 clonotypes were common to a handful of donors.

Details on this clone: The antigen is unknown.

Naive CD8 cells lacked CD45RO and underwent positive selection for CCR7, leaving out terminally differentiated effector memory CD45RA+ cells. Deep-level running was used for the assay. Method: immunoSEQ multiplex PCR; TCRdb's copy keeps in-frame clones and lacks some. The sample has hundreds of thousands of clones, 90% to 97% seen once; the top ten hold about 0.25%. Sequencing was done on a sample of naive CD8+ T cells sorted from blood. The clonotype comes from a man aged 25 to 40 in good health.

The CDR3 reads CASSLNPGRMNTEAFF. As DNA, the CDR3 is TGTGCCAGCAGCTTAAATCCGGGACGGATGAACACTGAAGCTTTCTTT. The J gene is TRBJ1-1, the V gene TRBV7-2; D may be TRBD1 (5 bases). Germline V gene data show CDR1 as SGHTA and CDR2 as FQGNSA. V was pared by 2 bases and J by 0 bases, with 13 bases between. This CDR3 contains 16 residues.